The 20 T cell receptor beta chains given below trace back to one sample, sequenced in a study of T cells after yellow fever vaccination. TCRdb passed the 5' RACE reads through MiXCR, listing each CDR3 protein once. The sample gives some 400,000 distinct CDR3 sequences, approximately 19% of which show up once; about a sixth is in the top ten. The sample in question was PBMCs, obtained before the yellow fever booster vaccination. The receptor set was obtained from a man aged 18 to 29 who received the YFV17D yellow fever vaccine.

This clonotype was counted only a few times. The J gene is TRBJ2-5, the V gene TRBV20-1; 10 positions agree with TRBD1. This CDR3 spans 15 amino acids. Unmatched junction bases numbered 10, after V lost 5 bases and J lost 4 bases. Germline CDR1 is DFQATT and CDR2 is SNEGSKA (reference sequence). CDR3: CSAGRDRGALETQYF. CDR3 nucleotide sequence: TGCAGTGCTGGAAGGGACAGGGGCGCCTTAGAGACCCAGTACTTC.

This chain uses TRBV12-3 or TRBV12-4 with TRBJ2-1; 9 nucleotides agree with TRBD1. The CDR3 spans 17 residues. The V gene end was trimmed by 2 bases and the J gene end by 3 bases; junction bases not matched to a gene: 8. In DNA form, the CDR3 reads TGTGCCAGCAGTTTAATGATCGGGACAGGGAGCTACAATGAGCAGTTCTTC. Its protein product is CASSLMIGTGSYNEQFF.

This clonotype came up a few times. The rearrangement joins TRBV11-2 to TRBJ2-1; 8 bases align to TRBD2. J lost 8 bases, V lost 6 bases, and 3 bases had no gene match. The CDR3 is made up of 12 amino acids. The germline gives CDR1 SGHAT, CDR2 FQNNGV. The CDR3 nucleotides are TGTGCCAGCAGTATAGCGGGGTATGAGCAGTTCTTC. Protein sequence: CASSIAGYEQFF. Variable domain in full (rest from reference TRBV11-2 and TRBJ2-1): EAGVAQSPRYKIIEKRQSVAFWCNPISGHATLYWYQQILGQGPKLLIQFQNNGVVDDSQLPKDRFSAERLKGVDSTLKIQPAKLEDSAVYLCASSIAGYEQFFGPGTRLTVL.

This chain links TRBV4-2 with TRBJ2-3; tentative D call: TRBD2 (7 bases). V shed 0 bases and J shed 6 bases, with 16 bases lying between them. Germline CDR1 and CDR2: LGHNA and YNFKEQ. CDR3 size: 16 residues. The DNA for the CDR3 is TGTGCCAGCAGCCAAGATCGTGGGGGGGCCAGCGATACGCAGTATTTT. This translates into CASSQDRGGASDTQYF.

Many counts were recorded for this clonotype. CDR3 coding DNA: TGTGCCAGCAGTTACGCCGGGACAGTTCAAGAGACCCAGTACTTC. Protein: CASSYAGTVQETQYF. The chain links TRBV6-5 to TRBJ2-5; 7 bases are shared with TRBD1. Trimming at V came to 2 bases and at J to 2 bases, leaving 5 bases not matched to a gene. Germline CDR1 MNHEY, CDR2 SVGAGI. The CDR3 extends over 15 amino acids.

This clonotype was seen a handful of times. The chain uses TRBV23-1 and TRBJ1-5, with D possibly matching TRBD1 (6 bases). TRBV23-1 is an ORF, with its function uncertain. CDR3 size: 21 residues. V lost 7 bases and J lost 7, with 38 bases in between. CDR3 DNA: TGCGCCAGCAACTTGACCCGGGGTACCCGCGGGGAGGGGGTGGGAGGCCAGCCCCAGCATTTT. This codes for CASNLTRGTRGEGVGGQPQHF.

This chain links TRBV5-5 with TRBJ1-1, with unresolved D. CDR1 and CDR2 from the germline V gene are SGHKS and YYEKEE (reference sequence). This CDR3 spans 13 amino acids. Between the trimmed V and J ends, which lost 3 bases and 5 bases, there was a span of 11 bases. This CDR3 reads CASSSATVTEAFF. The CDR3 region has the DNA TGTGCCAGCAGCTCTGCGACCGTGACTGAAGCTTTCTTT. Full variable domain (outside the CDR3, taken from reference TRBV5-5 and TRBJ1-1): DAGVTQSPTHLIKTRGQQVTLRCSPISGHKSVSWYQQVLGQGPQFIFQYYEKEERGRGNFPDRFSARQFPNYSSELNVNALLLGDSALYLCASSSATVTEAFFGQGTRLTVV.

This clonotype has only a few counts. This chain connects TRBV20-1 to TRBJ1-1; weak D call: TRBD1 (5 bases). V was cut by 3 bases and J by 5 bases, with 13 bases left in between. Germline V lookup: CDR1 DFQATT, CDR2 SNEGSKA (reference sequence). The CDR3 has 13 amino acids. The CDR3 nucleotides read TGCAGTGCTAGTATCCCGGGGGGTACTGAAGCTTTCTTT. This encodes CSASIPGGTEAFF.

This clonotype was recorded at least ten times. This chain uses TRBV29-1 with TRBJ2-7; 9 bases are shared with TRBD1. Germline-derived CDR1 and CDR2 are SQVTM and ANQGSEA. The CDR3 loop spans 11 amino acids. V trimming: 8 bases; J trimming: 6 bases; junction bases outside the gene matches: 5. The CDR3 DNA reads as TGCAGCACCGGACAGGGGAGCGAGCAGTACTTC. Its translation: CSTGQGSEQYF.

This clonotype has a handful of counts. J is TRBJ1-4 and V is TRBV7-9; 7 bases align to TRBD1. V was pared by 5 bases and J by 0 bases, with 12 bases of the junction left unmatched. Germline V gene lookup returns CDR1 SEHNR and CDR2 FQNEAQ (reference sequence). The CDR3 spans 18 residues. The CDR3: CASSPRDRLYATNEKLFF. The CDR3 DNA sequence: TGTGCCAGCAGCCCAAGGGACAGATTATATGCAACTAATGAAAAACTGTTTTTT.

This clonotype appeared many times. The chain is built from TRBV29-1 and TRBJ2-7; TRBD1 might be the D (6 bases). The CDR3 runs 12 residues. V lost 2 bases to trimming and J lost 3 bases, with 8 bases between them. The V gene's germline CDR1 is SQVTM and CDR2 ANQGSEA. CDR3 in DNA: TGCAGCGTTGAATTACAGGGCTACGAGCAGTACTTC. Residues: CSVELQGYEQYF.

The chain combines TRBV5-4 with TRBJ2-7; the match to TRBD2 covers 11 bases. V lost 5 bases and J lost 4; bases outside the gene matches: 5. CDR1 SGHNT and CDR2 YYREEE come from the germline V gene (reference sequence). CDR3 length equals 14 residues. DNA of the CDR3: TGTGCCAGCAGATCTGCTAGCGGGGGGTACGAGCAGTACTTC. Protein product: CASRSASGGYEQYF.

The CDR3 DNA follows: TGTGCCAGCAGCTTGGAGATCTGGGCTGAAGCTTTCTTT. This translates into CASSLEIWAEAFF. The rearrangement uses TRBV5-5 and TRBJ1-1; D is uncertain. From germline, CDR1 is SGHKS and CDR2 YYEKEE (reference sequence). This CDR3 has 13 residues. Trimming stripped 0 bases from V and 6 bases from J, with 9 bases between. Looking up the rest from reference TRBV5-5 and TRBJ1-1 gives the full variable domain: DAGVTQSPTHLIKTRGQQVTLRCSPISGHKSVSWYQQVLGQGPQFIFQYYEKEERGRGNFPDRFSARQFPNYSSELNVNALLLGDSALYLCASSLEIWAEAFFGQGTRLTVV.

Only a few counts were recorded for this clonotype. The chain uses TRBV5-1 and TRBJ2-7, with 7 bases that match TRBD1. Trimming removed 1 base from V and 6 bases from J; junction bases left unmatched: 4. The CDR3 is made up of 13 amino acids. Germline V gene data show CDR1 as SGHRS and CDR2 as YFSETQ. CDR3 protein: CASSLQGGVEQYF. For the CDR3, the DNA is TGCGCCAGCAGCTTGCAAGGGGGCGTCGAGCAGTACTTC.

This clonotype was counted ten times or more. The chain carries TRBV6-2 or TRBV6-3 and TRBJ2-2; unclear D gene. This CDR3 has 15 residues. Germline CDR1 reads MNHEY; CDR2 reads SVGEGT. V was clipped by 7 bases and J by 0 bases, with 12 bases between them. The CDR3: CASTDALPNTGELFF. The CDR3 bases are TGTGCCAGCACGGACGCCCTGCCGAACACCGGGGAGCTGTTTTTT.

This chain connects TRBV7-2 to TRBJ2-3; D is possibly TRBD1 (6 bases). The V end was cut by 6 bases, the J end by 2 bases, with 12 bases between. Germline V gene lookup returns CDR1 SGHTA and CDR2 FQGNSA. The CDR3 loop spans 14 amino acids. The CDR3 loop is CASSRNRATDTQYF. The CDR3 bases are TGTGCCAGCAGTCGTAACAGGGCCACAGATACGCAGTATTTT.

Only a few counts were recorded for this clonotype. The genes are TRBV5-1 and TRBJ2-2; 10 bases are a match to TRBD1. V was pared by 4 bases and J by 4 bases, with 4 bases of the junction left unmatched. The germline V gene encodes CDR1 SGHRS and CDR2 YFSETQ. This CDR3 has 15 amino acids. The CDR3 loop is CASSPGTGVTGELFF. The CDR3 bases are TGCGCCAGCAGCCCCGGGACAGGGGTCACCGGGGAGCTGTTTTTT. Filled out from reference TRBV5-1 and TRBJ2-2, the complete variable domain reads KAGVTQTPRYLIKTRGQQVTLSCSPISGHRSVSWYQQTPGQGLQFLFEYFSETQRNKGNFPGRFSGRQFSNSRSEMNVSTLELGDSALYLCASSPGTGVTGELFFGEGSRLTVL.

CDR3 sequence reads: CASSRVLNEQFF. CDR3 nucleotides: TGTGCCAGCAGCCGCGTACTCAATGAGCAGTTCTTC. The chain recombines TRBV27 with TRBJ2-1; D uncertain. This CDR3 contains 12 residues. Germline V gene data show CDR1 as MNHEY and CDR2 as SMNVEV (reference sequence). Trimming removed 6 bases from V and 6 bases from J, with 9 bases in between.

CDR3: CASSTQPPDTQYF. Here the CDR3 DNA reads TGTGCCAGCAGCACCCAACCCCCAGATACGCAGTATTTT. The chain combines TRBV12-3 or TRBV12-4 with TRBJ2-3; no firm D call. The CDR3 consists of 13 residues. V shed 6 bases and J shed 4 bases, with 11 bases lying between them.

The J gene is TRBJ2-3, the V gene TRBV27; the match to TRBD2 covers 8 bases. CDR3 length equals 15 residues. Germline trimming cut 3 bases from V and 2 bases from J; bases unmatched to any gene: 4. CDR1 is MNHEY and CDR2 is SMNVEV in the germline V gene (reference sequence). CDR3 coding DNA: TGTGCCAGCAGTTTCGGGGGGGCCGTCACAGATACGCAGTATTTT. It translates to CASSFGGAVTDTQYF.